The source of this TCR beta chain is a study of shared clonotypes between healthy human individuals. The overall study: In total, the donors were two women and a few men aged 18 to 49. Findings and caveats of the study: When compared with the clonotypes that were shared by all four sorted-subset donors, the non-shared clonotypes turned out to have lower generation probabilities.

A word on this clone: Its antigen is as yet unknown.

CDR1 is LNHNV, CDR2 YYDKDF, per germline (reference sequence). The CDR3 is 13 amino acids. V was pared by 5 bases and J by 4 bases, with 11 bases between. Profiling relied on immunoSEQ multiplex PCR, and the TCRdb table lists in-frame clones only, not all of them. The repertoire includes about 1.5 million clones, roughly 97% of them detected once, and approximately 1% sits in the top ten. This sequence joins TRBV15 and TRBJ1-2, with a possible D match to TRBD1 (5 bases). The TCR was taken from a man aged 25 to 40 in good health. Specimen: naive CD4+ T cells sorted from blood. Regarding subset: CD45RA+ positively selected. In DNA, the CDR3 is TGTGCCACCAGCGGGACTGATGGCTATGGCTACACCTTC. It is translated as CATSGTDGYGYTF.